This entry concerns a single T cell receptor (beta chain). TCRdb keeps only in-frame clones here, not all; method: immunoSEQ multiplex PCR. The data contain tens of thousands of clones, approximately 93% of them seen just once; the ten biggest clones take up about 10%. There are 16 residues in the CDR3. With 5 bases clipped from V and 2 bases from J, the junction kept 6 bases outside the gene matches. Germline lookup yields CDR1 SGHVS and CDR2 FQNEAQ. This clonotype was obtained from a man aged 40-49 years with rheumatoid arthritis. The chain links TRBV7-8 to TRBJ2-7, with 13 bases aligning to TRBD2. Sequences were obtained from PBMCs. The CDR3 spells CASSPTLAGGPYEQYF. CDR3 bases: TGTGCCAGCAGCCCAACACTAGCGGGGGGGCCCTACGAGCAGTACTTC.